The following is a T cell receptor (beta chain) sequence with its context. This clonotype was seen once. Its antigen is unknown. Base-call qualities are not available, and no considerably larger clone is one nucleotide away. One read is thin evidence. The source of the sample is a study of spatial heterogeneity in lung cancer (dated by TCRdb to about 2019). With regard to the full study: More beta-chain than alpha-chain transcripts were consistently detected, likely reflecting higher beta-chain transcript abundance. Both alpha and beta chains were TCR-sequenced in samples taken at surgery, namely 220 tumor regions, around 64 matched nontumor lung samples and some 53 PBMC samples. A strong correlation was found between TCR transcript counts in tumor regions and a T cell transcriptional module score from matched bulk RNA-seq. In the raw uncorrected reads, each unique combination of TCR and UMI appeared on average more than ten times. TCR repertoire features were related to nonsynonymous mutation counts determined by whole-exome sequencing of tumor tissue. In non-small cell lung cancer, the study made a quantitative comparison of TCR alpha and beta repertoires among multiple tumor regions, matched nontumor lung and blood. Broad study findings and their caveats: The number of expanded intratumoral alpha and beta TCRs correlated with the tumor nonsynonymous mutation count. TCR-seq coverage of tumor T cells was estimated at only approximately 7% for alpha chains and 13% for beta chains. Confirming at a functional level the hypothesis that regional TCRs recognize regional mutations was considered to require additional single-cell paired TCR alpha and beta sequencing. Counts of ubiquitous and regional expanded TCRs correlated with counts of ubiquitous and regional nonsynonymous mutations, respectively.

Libraries were constructed by 5' RACE. TCRdb lists the instrument as NextSeq 500. The TCR library protocol attached a unique molecular identifier to each TCR cDNA molecule to allow correction of PCR and sequencing errors. In the authors' own workflow: Decombinator tools were used for TCR identification, UMI-based error correction and CDR3 extraction. TCRs above a frequency of 2 per 1,000, corresponding to the top 1% of the tumor frequency distribution, were defined as expanded. Expanded tumor TCRs statistically deemed absent (corrected P<0.05) from at least one tumor region were classed as regional, and all other expanded tumor TCRs were classed as ubiquitous. Renyi diversity was computed with the R vegan package after each repertoire had been subsampled 100 times to 5,000 TCRs. To build CDR3 similarity networks, amino acid triplet string-kernel similarity was used, and CDR3s were connected when their pairwise similarity was above 0.82. The public sequencing data were trimmed at Q25 with fastp and processed into clonotypes with MiXCR by TCRdb, which kept only in-frame beta chains. CDR3 protein duplicates are merged, each entry listing the most common genes and DNA. The V and J calls and clone size are TCRdb's, not the authors'. The sample has some 900 distinct CDR3 sequences on record, about 70% of them singletons. The ten largest clonotypes hold 25% to 30% of the sample.

Taken from the germline V gene, the CDR1 and CDR2 loops are SGHNT and YENEEA. Relative to germline, V is 3 bases shorter and J is 2 bases shorter, with 9 bases between their ends. There are 14 amino acids in the CDR3, from cysteine to phenylalanine inclusive. Only the CDR3 DNA stays, 42 bases, in frame from base 1. The sample's time point label, in plain terms: sample taken at primary tumor resection. Samples were obtained from 65 to 90 patients with early-stage, untreated non-small cell lung cancer from the lung TRACERx cohort. Whole RNA extracted from tumor and nontumor lung tissue, or from cryopreserved PBMC samples, was used for TCR sequencing without cell sorting. Only patients for whom sufficient RNA was available from at least two tumor regions were selected for TCR sequencing. Before being selected, tumor and adjacent nontumor lung specimens were reviewed by a lung pathologist.

The clonotype originates from a male donor with early-stage non-small cell lung cancer. The material sequenced was lung tumor tissue, taken at surgery. The sequence links TRBV11-3 to TRBJ2-3, with the D gene too uncertain to name. The bases read TGTGCCAGCAGCTTGGGCGGAACCACAGATACGCAGTATTTT. It specifies CASSLGGTTDTQYF. Reference TRBV11-3 and TRBJ2-3 genes cover what lies past the CDR3, so the full variable domain is EAGVVQSPRYKIIEKKQPVAFWCNPISGHNTLYWYLQNLGQGPELLIRYENEEAVDDSQLPKDRFSAERLKGVDSTLKIQPAELGDSAVYLCASSLGGTTDTQYFGPGTRLTVL.